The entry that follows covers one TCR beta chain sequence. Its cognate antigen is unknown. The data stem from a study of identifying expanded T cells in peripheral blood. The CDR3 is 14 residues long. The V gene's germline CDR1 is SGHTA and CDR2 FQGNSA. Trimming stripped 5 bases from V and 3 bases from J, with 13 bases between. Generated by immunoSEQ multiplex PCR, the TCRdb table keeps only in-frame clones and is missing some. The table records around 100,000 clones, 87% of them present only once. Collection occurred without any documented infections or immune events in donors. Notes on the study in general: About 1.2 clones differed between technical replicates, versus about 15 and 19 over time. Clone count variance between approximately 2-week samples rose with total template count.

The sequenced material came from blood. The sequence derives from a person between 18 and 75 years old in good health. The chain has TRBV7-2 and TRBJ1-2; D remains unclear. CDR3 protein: CASSPRLADYGYTF. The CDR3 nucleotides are TGTGCCAGCAGCCCCAGATTGGCTGACTATGGCTACACCTTC.